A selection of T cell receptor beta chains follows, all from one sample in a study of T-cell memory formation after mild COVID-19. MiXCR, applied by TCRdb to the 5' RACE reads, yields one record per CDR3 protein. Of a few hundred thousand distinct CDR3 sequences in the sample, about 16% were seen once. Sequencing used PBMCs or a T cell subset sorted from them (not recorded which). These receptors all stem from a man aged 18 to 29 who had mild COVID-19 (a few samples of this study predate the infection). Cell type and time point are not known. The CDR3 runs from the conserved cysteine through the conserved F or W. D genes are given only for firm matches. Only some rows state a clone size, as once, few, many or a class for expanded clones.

TGTGCCAGCAGCCATAGCGGGGAGGACACAGATACGCAGTATTTT CASSHSGEDTDTQYF TRBJ2-3 TRBD2 TRBV9 few
TGTGCCAGCAGCTCCCGGCCTGGAGTCGTCTACGAGCAGTACTTC CASSSRPGVVYEQYF TRBJ2-7 NA TRBV7-2 few
TGTGCCAGCAGCTTGGTAGATACGCAGTATTTT CASSLVDTQYF TRBJ2-3 NA TRBV5-6 many
TGCGCCAGCTGCCCGCGACGGAGCTCCTACAATGAGCAGTTCTTC CASCPRRSSYNEQFF TRBJ2-1 NA TRBV5-1 NA
TGTGCCAGCAGCCTGGAGACTCGATCACCCCTCCACTTT CASSLETRSPLHF TRBJ1-6 NA TRBV7-3 NA
TGTGCCAGCAGTGAAGCCGGGCTTTACGAGCAGTACTTC CASSEAGLYEQYF TRBJ2-7 NA TRBV6-1 NA
TGTGCCACCAGTGACGTATGGCAGGGCGCAGATACGCAGTATTTT CATSDVWQGADTQYF TRBJ2-3 NA TRBV24-1 NA
TGTGCCAGCAGCGGCGGACCGAACACTGAAGCTTTCTTT CASSGGPNTEAFF TRBJ1-1 NA TRBV9 NA
TGTGCCTGGAGTGAGTCCTTAATTACCTCTGGGGCCAACGTCCTGACTTTC CAWSESLITSGANVLTF TRBJ2-6 NA TRBV30 many
TGTGCCAGCAGTGGGACTAGCGGGTTAAATACGCAGTATTTT CASSGTSGLNTQYF TRBJ2-3 TRBD2 TRBV7-9 NA
TGCGCCAGCAGCCAAGAATCCTCGCGTGGGGGGCCATACGATGAGCAGTTCTTC CASSQESSRGGPYDEQFF TRBJ2-1 NA TRBV4-3 few
TGTGCCAGCTCACCACAGGGGAAAGGAGAAAAACTGTTTTTT CASSPQGKGEKLFF TRBJ1-4 NA TRBV18 few
TGTGCCAGCAGCCCGGGACAAGGGGGTTCACCCCTCCACTTT CASSPGQGGSPLHF TRBJ1-6 NA TRBV7-9 few
TGTGCCAGCAGTTTAACAGGAGGGTATAATTCACCCCTCCACTTT CASSLTGGYNSPLHF TRBJ1-6 NA TRBV28 NA
TGTGCCAGCAGTTACACCCCAGGGGGCAATGAGCAGTTCTTC CASSYTPGGNEQFF TRBJ2-1 TRBD1 TRBV6-5 few
TGTGCCAGCAGTTACTTCGAGGGGCGGGATGGCTACACCTTC CASSYFEGRDGYTF TRBJ1-2 NA TRBV6-5 few
TGTGCCAGCAGCGTAGGGACTAGCGGCCTCACAGATACGCAGTATTTT CASSVGTSGLTDTQYF TRBJ2-3 TRBD2 TRBV9 NA
TGTGCCAGCAGCTTCCGGGATTCGGGTGGCTACACCTTC CASSFRDSGGYTF TRBJ1-2 NA TRBV7-9 few
TGTGCCAGCAGCGGGGGACAGCCGAACACTGAAGCTTTCTTT CASSGGQPNTEAFF TRBJ1-1 TRBD1 TRBV7-2 few
TGTGCCAGCAGTTACCGACGACGCTCTGGAAACACCATATATTTT CASSYRRRSGNTIYF TRBJ1-3 NA TRBV6-2/TRBV6-3 NA
TGCGCCAGCAGCCAAGAGGCACGGAATGAGCAGTTCTTC CASSQEARNEQFF TRBJ2-1 NA TRBV4-3 few
TGTGCCAGCATCTTTGGCGGCAGGATTAATTCACCCCTCCACTTT CASIFGGRINSPLHF TRBJ1-6 NA TRBV28 few
TGCGCCAGCAGCTTCGGGGCGACGGAGACCCAGTACTTC CASSFGATETQYF TRBJ2-5 NA TRBV5-1 NA
TGTGCCAGCAGTTTAGCAGGGACCGGTGGCTACACCTTC CASSLAGTGGYTF TRBJ1-2 NA TRBV12-3/TRBV12-4 few
TGTGCCAGCAGTGCCAGGGAAGGAGAGACCCAGTACTTC CASSAREGETQYF TRBJ2-5 NA TRBV6-5 few
TGCAGTGCCCTGAATAGGGGGGCCGGGGAGCTGTTTTTT CSALNRGAGELFF TRBJ2-2 NA TRBV20-1 NA
TGCGCCAGCAGCCCATTCCTCCGTGACCCTAGGCCCCAGCATTTT CASSPFLRDPRPQHF TRBJ1-5 NA TRBV4-1 few
TGCGCCAGCAGCCAAGACAGGATTTGGGAAAAACTGTTTTTT CASSQDRIWEKLFF TRBJ1-4 NA TRBV4-3 few
TGCGCCAGCAGCTTAAGCGGGGGGCCGAACACCGGGGAGCTGTTTTTT CASSLSGGPNTGELFF TRBJ2-2 TRBD2 TRBV5-1 many
TGTGCCAGCAGCTTCGAAGGCAAAGGGTCCTACGAGCAGTACTTC CASSFEGKGSYEQYF TRBJ2-7 NA TRBV3-1 many
TGTGCCAGCAGCCAAGACACTAGTTGGCAAGAGACCCAGTACTTC CASSQDTSWQETQYF TRBJ2-5 NA TRBV3-1 NA
TGCAGCGTTAGGATGGGCGTATATGGCTACACCTTC CSVRMGVYGYTF TRBJ1-2 NA TRBV29-1 few
TGCGCCAGCAGCCGCGGGACATCCAGTGGGCTTTACGAGCAGTACTTC CASSRGTSSGLYEQYF TRBJ2-7 NA TRBV4-3 NA
TGTGCCAGCAGTTTCGCCTACAATGAGCAGTTCTTC CASSFAYNEQFF TRBJ2-1 NA TRBV27 few